The rows below give T cell receptor beta chains drawn from one sample of a study of Tregs in tolerant kidney transplant recipients. Here immunoSEQ multiplex PCR was the method, and the copy in TCRdb shows in-frame clones only, minus some. The sample comprises 55,000 to 80,000 clones, less than 98% of which are singletons, and approximately 0.36% rests with the top ten. This specimen consisted of Tregs from blood, obtained before the transplant. These receptors originate from a human donor who received a combined kidney and bone marrow transplant. Each CDR3 is given with its conserved first and last residue. Each record gives: V gene, D gene, J gene, CDR3 length, CDR3 protein, CDR3 DNA. The D gene is left open where the match is weak.

V: TRBV27; D: .; J: TRBJ1-2; length: 15; CDR3: CASSLSVALSNGYTF; DNA: TGTGCCAGCAGTTTATCGGTGGCATTAAGTAATGGCTACACCTTC
V: TRBV11-2; D: .; J: TRBJ2-7; length: 14; CDR3: CASSLERGYYEQYF; DNA: TGTGCCAGCAGCTTAGAGCGAGGGTACTACGAGCAGTACTTC
V: TRBV4-1; D: .; J: TRBJ2-7; length: 14; CDR3: CASSRAKQSYEQYF; DNA: TGCGCCAGCAGCCGGGCGAAACAGAGCTACGAGCAGTACTTC
V: TRBV9; D: TRBD2; J: TRBJ2-3; length: 16; CDR3: CASSVAASGFTDTQYF; DNA: TGTGCCAGCAGCGTAGCGGCTAGCGGTTTCACAGATACGCAGTATTTT
V: TRBV7-3; D: TRBD2; J: TRBJ2-3; length: 14; CDR3: CASSRTSGTDTQYF; DNA: TGTGCCAGCAGCCGGACTAGCGGAACAGATACGCAGTATTTT
V: TRBV7-9; D: .; J: TRBJ2-7; length: 12; CDR3: CASSFGSYEQYF; DNA: TGTGCCAGCAGCTTCGGCTCCTACGAGCAGTACTTC
V: TRBV27; D: TRBD2; J: TRBJ2-7; length: 15; CDR3: CASSQPGLALYEQYF; DNA: TGTGCCAGCAGTCAGCCGGGACTAGCACTATACGAGCAGTACTTC
V: TRBV15; D: .; J: TRBJ1-2; length: 14; CDR3: CATSRNRVDYGYTF; DNA: TGTGCCACCAGCAGGAACAGGGTGGACTATGGCTACACCTTC
V: TRBV15; D: .; J: TRBJ1-1; length: 14; CDR3: CATSRGRTNTEAFF; DNA: TGTGCCACCAGCAGAGGCAGAACGAACACTGAAGCTTTCTTT
V: TRBV5-1; D: .; J: TRBJ1-1; length: 14; CDR3: CASSTVRLNTEAFF; DNA: TGCGCCAGCAGCACGGTGCGGCTGAACACTGAAGCTTTCTTT
V: TRBV5-4; D: TRBD1; J: TRBJ2-5; length: 15; CDR3: CASSGGGQGKETQYF; DNA: TGTGCCAGCAGCGGGGGGGGACAGGGCAAAGAGACCCAGTACTTC
V: TRBV27; D: .; J: TRBJ1-2; length: 15; CDR3: CASRGPNQALHGYTF; DNA: TGTGCCAGCAGAGGCCCTAATCAGGCCCTCCATGGCTACACCTTC
V: TRBV28; D: TRBD2; J: TRBJ2-1; length: 17; CDR3: CASSLVVVAGGYNEQFF; DNA: TGTGCCAGCAGTTTAGTGGTAGTAGCGGGGGGGTACAATGAGCAGTTCTTC
V: TRBV5-4; D: TRBD1; J: TRBJ1-2; length: 14; CDR3: CASSFNRQGNGYTF; DNA: TGTGCCAGCAGCTTCAACCGACAGGGAAATGGCTACACCTTC
V: TRBV6-5; D: .; J: TRBJ1-3; length: 15; CDR3: CASRGTGRSGNTIYF; DNA: TGTGCCAGCAGAGGTACAGGACGCTCTGGAAACACCATATATTTT
V: TRBV5-1; D: .; J: TRBJ2-2; length: 15; CDR3: CASSLGQGLAGELFF; DNA: TGCGCCAGCAGCTTGGGCCAGGGCCTGGCCGGGGAGCTGTTTTTT
V: TRBV15; D: .; J: TRBJ2-5; length: 15; CDR3: CATSREGQVWETQYF; DNA: TGTGCCACCAGCAGAGAGGGGCAGGTTTGGGAGACCCAGTACTTC
V: TRBV18; D: .; J: TRBJ2-7; length: 13; CDR3: CASSPAQEGEQYF; DNA: TGTGCCAGCTCACCAGCACAGGAGGGCGAGCAGTACTTC
V: TRBV5-1; D: .; J: TRBJ2-6; length: 20; CDR3: CASSHPRTDKVISGANVLTF; DNA: TGCGCCAGCAGCCATCCTCGGACAGACAAAGTTATTTCTGGGGCCAACGTCCTGACTTTC
V: TRBV6-7; D: TRBD1; J: TRBJ2-3; length: 16; CDR3: CASSYPDRGRTDTQYF; DNA: TGTGCCAGCAGTTACCCAGACAGGGGGCGAACAGATACGCAGTATTTT
V: TRBV5-1; D: .; J: TRBJ2-7; length: 11; CDR3: CASSGGYEQYF; DNA: TGCGCCAGCTCTGGCGGCTACGAGCAGTACTTC
V: TRBV7-2; D: .; J: TRBJ1-2; length: 11; CDR3: CASSPLGVGTF; DNA: TGTGCCAGCAGCCCCCTTGGAGTAGGAACCTTC
V: TRBV6-6; D: TRBD2; J: TRBJ2-1; length: 16; CDR3: CASSYWGGSSYNEQFF; DNA: TGTGCCAGCAGTTATTGGGGCGGGAGCAGCTACAATGAGCAGTTCTTC
V: TRBV19; D: TRBD1; J: TRBJ2-7; length: 16; CDR3: CASSPAPRDRVHEQYF; DNA: TGTGCCAGTAGTCCTGCCCCCCGGGACAGGGTGCACGAGCAGTACTTC
V: TRBV5-1; D: .; J: TRBJ2-1; length: 13; CDR3: CASSSVLYNEQFF; DNA: TGCGCCAGCAGCTCGGTCCTCTACAATGAGCAGTTCTTC
V: TRBV5-1; D: TRBD2; J: TRBJ2-5; length: 16; CDR3: CASSSNPGTRGETQYF; DNA: TGCGCCAGCAGCTCCAACCCGGGGACTAGGGGGGAGACCCAGTACTTC
V: TRBV6-1; D: .; J: TRBJ2-3; length: 10; CDR3: CATRHPGEYF; DNA: TGTGCCACCCGACACCCAGGGGAGTATTTT
V: TRBV4-1; D: TRBD2; J: TRBJ2-3; length: 17; CDR3: CASSRQSTGLASDTQYF; DNA: TGCGCCAGCAGCCGCCAAAGCACGGGACTAGCGTCGGATACGCAGTATTTT
V: TRBV7-9; D: .; J: TRBJ2-5; length: 15; CDR3: CASSLRSGGQETQYF; DNA: TGTGCCAGCAGCTTAAGGAGTGGGGGGCAAGAGACCCAGTACTTC
V: TRBV6-6; D: TRBD1; J: TRBJ2-7; length: 14; CDR3: CASSRQGITYEQYF; DNA: TGTGCCAGCAGTCGACAGGGCATAACTTACGAGCAGTACTTC
V: TRBV19; D: .; J: TRBJ1-1; length: 14; CDR3: CASSIMGSYTEAFF; DNA: TGTGCCAGTAGTATCATGGGCAGCTACACTGAAGCTTTCTTT
V: TRBV10-3; D: TRBD2; J: TRBJ2-3; length: 16; CDR3: CAISGTSGYSTDTQYF; DNA: TGTGCCATCAGTGGGACTAGCGGGTATTCCACAGATACGCAGTATTTT
V: TRBV6-1; D: .; J: TRBJ1-5; length: 12; CDR3: CANGGNNQPQHF; DNA: TGTGCCAACGGGGGGAACAATCAGCCCCAGCATTTT
V: TRBV20-1; D: .; J: TRBJ2-7; length: 11; CDR3: CSASRTAREYF; DNA: TGCAGTGCTTCCCGGACTGCCCGGGAGTACTTC